This TCR beta chain is from a study of regulatory T cells in long-lasting Graves disease. Time point meaning: newly diagnosed GD, antithyroid drugs for less than 3 months. RNA extracted from PBMCs served as the sequencing template. HTBI primers from iRepertoire and Arm-PCR of CDR3 regions yielded the TCR beta libraries. Using its own MiXCR run on the multiplex PCR reads, TCRdb lists one record per CDR3 protein. Here the sample spans more than 400,000 distinct CDR3 sequences, about 17% being singletons. Study-wide results and caveats: Whereas about a thousand public clonotypes were shared by new patients, persistent patients shared more, at over 2,500.

In this sample, this clonotype turned up many times. Its cognate antigen is unknown. These data are also associated with another study on T cells in Graves' hyperthyroidism and ophthalmopathy.

This specimen consisted of peripheral blood mononuclear cells (PBMCs), obtained at new diagnosis, from a patient treated with antithyroid drugs. The TCR originated in a woman aged 25 to 45 with Graves disease.

CDR3 DNA sequence: TGTGCCAGCAGTTTATCGGCGGGACAGCGCTACGAGCAGTACTTC. It specifies CASSLSAGQRYEQYF. The rearrangement joins TRBV27 to TRBJ2-7; TRBD1 might be the D (7 bases). Trimming took 0 bases from V and 3 from J, leaving 12 bases between them. Germline V gene data show CDR1 as MNHEY and CDR2 as SMNVEV (reference sequence). The CDR3 runs to 15 residues.